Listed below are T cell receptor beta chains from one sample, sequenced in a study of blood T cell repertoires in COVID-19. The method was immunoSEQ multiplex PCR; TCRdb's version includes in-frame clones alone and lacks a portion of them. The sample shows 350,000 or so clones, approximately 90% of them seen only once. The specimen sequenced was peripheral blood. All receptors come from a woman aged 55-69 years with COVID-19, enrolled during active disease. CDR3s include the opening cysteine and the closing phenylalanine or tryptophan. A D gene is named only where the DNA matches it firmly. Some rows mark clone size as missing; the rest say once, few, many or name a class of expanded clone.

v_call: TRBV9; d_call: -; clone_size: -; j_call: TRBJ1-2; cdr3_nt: TGTGCCAGCATAGACCCGATCTCGAGGTCCCAAATCCGAGGGAACTATGGCTACACCTTC; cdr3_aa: CASIDPISRSQIRGNYGYTF
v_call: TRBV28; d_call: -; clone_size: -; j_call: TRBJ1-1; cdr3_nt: TGTGCCAGCAGATTAGGACAGCAGTCGGCTTTCTTT; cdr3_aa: CASRLGQQSAFF
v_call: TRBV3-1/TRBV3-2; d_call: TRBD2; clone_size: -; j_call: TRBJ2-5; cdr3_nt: TGTGCCAGCAGCCAAACGGGGGGGCAGAAGACCCAGTACTTC; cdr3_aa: CASSQTGGQKTQYF
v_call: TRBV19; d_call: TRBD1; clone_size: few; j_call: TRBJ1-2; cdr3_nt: TGTGCCAGTAGTATAGAGAGGGGGCGTACCTATGGCTACACCTTC; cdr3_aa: CASSIERGRTYGYTF
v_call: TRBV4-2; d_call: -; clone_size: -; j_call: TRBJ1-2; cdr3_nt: TGTGCCAGCAGCCAAGATCGTAGCCAGTCAAACTATGGCTACACCTTC; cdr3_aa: CASSQDRSQSNYGYTF
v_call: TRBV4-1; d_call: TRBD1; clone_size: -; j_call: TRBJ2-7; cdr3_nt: TGCGCCAGCAGCCAACAGGGACAGGGGGCTTACGAGCAGTACTTC; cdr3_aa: CASSQQGQGAYEQYF
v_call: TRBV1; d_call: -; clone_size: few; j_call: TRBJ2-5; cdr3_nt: TGCACCAGCAGCCAACAGGGGGCTGAAGAGACCCAGTACTTC; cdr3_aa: CTSSQQGAEETQYF
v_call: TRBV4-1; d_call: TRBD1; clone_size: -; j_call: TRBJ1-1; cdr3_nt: TGCGCCAGCAGCCAAGATTCCGGGACAGGGGGGAAAAGGAACACTGAAGCTTTCTTT; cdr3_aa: CASSQDSGTGGKRNTEAFF
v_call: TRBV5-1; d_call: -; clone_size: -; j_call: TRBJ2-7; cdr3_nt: TGCGCCAGCAGCTTGGAAGGACAACCGCCCTACGAGCAGTACTTC; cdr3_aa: CASSLEGQPPYEQYF
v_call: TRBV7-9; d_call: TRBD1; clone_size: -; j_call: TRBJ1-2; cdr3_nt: TGTGCCAGCAGCAAAAAACTTAGGACAGGCGGTTATGGCTACACCTTC; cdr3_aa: CASSKKLRTGGYGYTF
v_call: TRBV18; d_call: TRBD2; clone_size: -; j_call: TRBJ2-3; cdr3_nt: TGTGCCAGCTCATCTACTAGCGGGGGGCTCACAGATACGCAGTATTTT; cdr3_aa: CASSSTSGGLTDTQYF
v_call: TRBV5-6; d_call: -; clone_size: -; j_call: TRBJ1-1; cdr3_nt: TGTGCCAGCAGCTGGGGTGGGAGCGGCACTGAAGCTTTCTTT; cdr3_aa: CASSWGGSGTEAFF
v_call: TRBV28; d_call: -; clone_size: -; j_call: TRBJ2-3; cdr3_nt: TGTGCCAGCAGTTTACCAGGGTATACGCAGTATTTT; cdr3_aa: CASSLPGYTQYF
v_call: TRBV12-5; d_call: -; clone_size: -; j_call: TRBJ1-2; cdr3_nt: TGTGCTAGTGGTTTAGGGGGTGTAAAGGGCTACACCTTC; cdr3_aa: CASGLGGVKGYTF
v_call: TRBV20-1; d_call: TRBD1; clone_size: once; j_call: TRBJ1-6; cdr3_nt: TGCAGTGCTAGAGCAGGGGGGACCCTCCACTTT; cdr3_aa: CSARAGGTLHF
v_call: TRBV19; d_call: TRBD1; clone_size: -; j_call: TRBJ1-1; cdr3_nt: TGTGCCAGTAGTATAGGGAGTAACAGGGGTAACACTGAAGCTTTCTTT; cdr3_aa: CASSIGSNRGNTEAFF
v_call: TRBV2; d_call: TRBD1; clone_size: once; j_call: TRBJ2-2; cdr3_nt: TGTGCCAGCGCGTTGGACAGGTCGAACACCGGGGAGCTGTTTTTT; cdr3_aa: CASALDRSNTGELFF
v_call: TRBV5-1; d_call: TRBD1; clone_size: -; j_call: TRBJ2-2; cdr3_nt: TGCGCCACCTCGGGACAGGGGGCCGACACCGGGGAGCTGTTTTTT; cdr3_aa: CATSGQGADTGELFF
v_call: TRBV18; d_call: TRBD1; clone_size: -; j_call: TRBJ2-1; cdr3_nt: TGTGCCAGCTCACCACCGGAAATCCAGGGGGCAAATGAGCAGTTCTTC; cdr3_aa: CASSPPEIQGANEQFF
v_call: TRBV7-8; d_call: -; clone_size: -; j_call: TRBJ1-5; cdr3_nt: TGTGCCAGCAGCTTAGACAGGGCCCAGCCCCAGCATTTT; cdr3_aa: CASSLDRAQPQHF
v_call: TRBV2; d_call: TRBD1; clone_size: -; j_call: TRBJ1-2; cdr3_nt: TGTGCCAGCAGGTACACAGGGGCGGGCTATGGCTACACCTTC; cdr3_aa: CASRYTGAGYGYTF
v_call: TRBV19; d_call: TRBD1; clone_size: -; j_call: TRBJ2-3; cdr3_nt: TGTGCCATTGCCGACAGGGCTGGAGATACGCAGTATTTT; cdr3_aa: CAIADRAGDTQYF
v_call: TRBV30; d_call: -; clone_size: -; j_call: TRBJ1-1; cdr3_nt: TGTGCCTGGAGCCAACAGGGTGGAACTGAAGCTTTCTTT; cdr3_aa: CAWSQQGGTEAFF
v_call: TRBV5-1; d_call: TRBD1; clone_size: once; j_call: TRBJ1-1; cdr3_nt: TGCGCCAGCAGCTTGGATACGCAGGGGGTTCGCACTGAAGCTTTCTTT; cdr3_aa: CASSLDTQGVRTEAFF
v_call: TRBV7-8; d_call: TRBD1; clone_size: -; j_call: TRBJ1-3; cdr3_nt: TGTGCCAGCAGCCAGGGACAGGGTGGCAACACCATATATTTT; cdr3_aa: CASSQGQGGNTIYF
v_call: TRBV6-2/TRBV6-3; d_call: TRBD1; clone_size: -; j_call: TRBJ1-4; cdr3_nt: TGTGCCAGCAGTTACCCCTGGGGACAGGGGATTTTTGAAAAACTGTTTTTT; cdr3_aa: CASSYPWGQGIFEKLFF
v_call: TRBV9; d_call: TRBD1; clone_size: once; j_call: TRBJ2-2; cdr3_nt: TGTGCCAGCAGCTCAAGACAGGGGGCGAACACCGGGGAGCTGTTTTTT; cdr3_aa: CASSSRQGANTGELFF
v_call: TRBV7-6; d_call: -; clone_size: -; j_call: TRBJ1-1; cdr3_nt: TGTGCCAGCAGCTTACGGCTCGGGCGCGTGAGGGATGAAGCTTTCTTT; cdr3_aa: CASSLRLGRVRDEAFF
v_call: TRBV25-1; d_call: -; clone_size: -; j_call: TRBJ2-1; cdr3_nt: TGTGCCAGCAGTGAGAGGGGGGGGGTAGATGAGCAGTTCTTC; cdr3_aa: CASSERGGVDEQFF
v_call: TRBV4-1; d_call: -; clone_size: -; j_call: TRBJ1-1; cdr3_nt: TGCGCCAGCAGCCAAGAGTGGAACGGGTTTGCTTTCTTT; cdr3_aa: CASSQEWNGFAFF
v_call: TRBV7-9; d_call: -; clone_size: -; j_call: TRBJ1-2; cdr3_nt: TGTGCCAGCAGGCAGAACACAGGGAGCTATGGCTACACCTTC; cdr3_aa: CASRQNTGSYGYTF
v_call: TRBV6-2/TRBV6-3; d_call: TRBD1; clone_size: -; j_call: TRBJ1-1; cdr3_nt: TGTGCCAGCAGTGATCCGGGACAGGGAGGTAAGAACACTGAAGCTTTCTTT; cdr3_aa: CASSDPGQGGKNTEAFF
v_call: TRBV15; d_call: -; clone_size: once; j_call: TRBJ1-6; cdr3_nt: TGTGCCACCAGCAGCCGGTTAGATTCACCCCTCCACTTT; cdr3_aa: CATSSRLDSPLHF
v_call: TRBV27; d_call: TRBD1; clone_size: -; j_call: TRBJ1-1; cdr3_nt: TGTGCCAGCAGTCCGACCCAGGGACAGCTGAACACTGAAGCTTTCTTT; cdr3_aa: CASSPTQGQLNTEAFF
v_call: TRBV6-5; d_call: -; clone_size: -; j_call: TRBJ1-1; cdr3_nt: TGTGCCAGCACCTCGGGGAACACTGAAGCTTTCTTT; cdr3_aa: CASTSGNTEAFF
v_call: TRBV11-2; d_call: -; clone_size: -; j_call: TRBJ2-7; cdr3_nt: TGTGCCAGCAGCCTGAGACGAGGGGGGGATCCTGACGAGCAGTACTTC; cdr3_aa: CASSLRRGGDPDEQYF
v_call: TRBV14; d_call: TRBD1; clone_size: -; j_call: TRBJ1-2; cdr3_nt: TGTGCCAGCAGTTCGGACAGGGGGCTAAAAGGCTACACCTTC; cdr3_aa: CASSSDRGLKGYTF
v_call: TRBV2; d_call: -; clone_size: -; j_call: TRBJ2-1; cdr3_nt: TGTGCCAGCAGTGTGAGGGTTGGGCCTACCGGTGAGCAGTTCTTC; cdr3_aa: CASSVRVGPTGEQFF
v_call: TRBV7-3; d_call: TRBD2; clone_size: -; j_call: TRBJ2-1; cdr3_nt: TGTGCCAGCAGCCTACTAGCGGGGGCCAAAGGTGAGCAGTTCTTC; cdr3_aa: CASSLLAGAKGEQFF
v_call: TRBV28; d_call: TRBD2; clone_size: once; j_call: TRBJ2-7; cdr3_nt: TGTGCCAGCAGTTTCCTCAGCGGGGCCAGGGAACCGACCTACGAGCAGTACTTC; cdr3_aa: CASSFLSGAREPTYEQYF
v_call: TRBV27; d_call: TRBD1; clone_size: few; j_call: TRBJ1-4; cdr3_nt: TGTGCCAGCCGCCGGGACAGATCTAATGAAAAACTGTTTTTT; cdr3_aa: CASRRDRSNEKLFF
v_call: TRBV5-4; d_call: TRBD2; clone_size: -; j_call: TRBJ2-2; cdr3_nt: TGTGCCAGCAGTTCCGTTAGCGGGGGGGGCACCGGGGAGCTGTTTTTT; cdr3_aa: CASSSVSGGGTGELFF
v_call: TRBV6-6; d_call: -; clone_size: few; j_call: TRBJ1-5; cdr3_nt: TGTGCCAGCAGTCCCGCGAATCGGGGTAGCAATCAGCCCCAGCATTTT; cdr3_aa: CASSPANRGSNQPQHF
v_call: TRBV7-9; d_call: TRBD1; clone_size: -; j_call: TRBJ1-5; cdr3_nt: TGTGCCAGCAGCGGCGGACAGGGTGGGAATCAGCCCCAGCATTTT; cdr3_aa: CASSGGQGGNQPQHF
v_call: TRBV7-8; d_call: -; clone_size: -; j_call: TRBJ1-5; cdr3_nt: TGTGCCAGCAGCTTACGAGGGAATCAGCCCCAGCATTTT; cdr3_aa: CASSLRGNQPQHF
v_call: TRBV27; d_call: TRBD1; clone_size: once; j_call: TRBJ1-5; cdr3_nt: TGTGCCAGCAGTCCCCACCGGGACAGGGGCCTCAATCAGCCCCAGCATTTT; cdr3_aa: CASSPHRDRGLNQPQHF
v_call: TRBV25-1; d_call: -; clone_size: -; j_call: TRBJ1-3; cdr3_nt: TGTGCCAGCAGTGTTGGGGGGAGCTCTGGAAACACCATATATTTT; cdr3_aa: CASSVGGSSGNTIYF
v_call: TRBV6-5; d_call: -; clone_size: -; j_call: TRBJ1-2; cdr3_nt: TGTGCCAGTTTCACAGGTTTGGAGAGGACTAATGGCTACACCTTC; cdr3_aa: CASFTGLERTNGYTF
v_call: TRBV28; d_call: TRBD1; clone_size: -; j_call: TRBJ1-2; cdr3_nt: TGTGCCAGCAGTTTAGGGACAGCCTCTAACTATGGCTACACCTTC; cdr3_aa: CASSLGTASNYGYTF
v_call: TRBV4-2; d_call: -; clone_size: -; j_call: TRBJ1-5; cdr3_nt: TGTGCCAGCAGCCAAGAGGGGGCAGGGTTTACGGCCATCAATCAGCCCCAGCATTTT; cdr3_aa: CASSQEGAGFTAINQPQHF
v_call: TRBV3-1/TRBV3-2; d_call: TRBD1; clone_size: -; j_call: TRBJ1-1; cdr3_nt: TGTGCCAGCCGCCGACAGGGGAACACTGAAGCTTTCTTT; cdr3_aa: CASRRQGNTEAFF
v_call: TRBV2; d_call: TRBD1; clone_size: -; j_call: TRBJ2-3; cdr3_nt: TGTGCCAGCAGTGAGAGACAGGGTCCGTACACAGATACGCAGTATTTT; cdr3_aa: CASSERQGPYTDTQYF
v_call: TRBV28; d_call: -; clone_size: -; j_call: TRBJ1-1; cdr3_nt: TGTGCCAGCAGTCCCCCGACAGACTCGAACACTGAAGCTTTCTTT; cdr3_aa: CASSPPTDSNTEAFF
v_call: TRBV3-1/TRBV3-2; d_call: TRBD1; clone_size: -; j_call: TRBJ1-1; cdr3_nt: TGTGCCAGCAGCCAAAACAGGGGAACTGAAGCTTTCTTT; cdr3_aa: CASSQNRGTEAFF
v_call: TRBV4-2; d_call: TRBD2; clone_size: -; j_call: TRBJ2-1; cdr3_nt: TGTGCCAGCAGCCAAGATAGTAGCGGGGATTACAATGAGCAGTTCTTC; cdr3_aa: CASSQDSSGDYNEQFF